Each of the 2 T cell receptor beta chains below was sequenced from the same sample in a study of blood T cell repertoires in COVID-19 (dated by TCRdb to about 2020). Library generation was performed with the immunoSEQ multiplex PCR assay. This is the immuneACCESS table as TCRdb keeps it, with only in-frame sequences that have V and J called. A part of the clones is gone; compared with another copy, unresolved V genes explain less than half, and the rest is unexplained. This sample has about 170,000 clones in its table, and approximately 79% of those were observed once. The ten largest account for approximately 3% of the sample. The specimen sequenced was peripheral blood. The receptors stem from a woman older than 75 with acute or convalescent COVID-19.

The chain uses TRBV6-6 and TRBJ1-4; 7 bases align to TRBD1. Germline-derived CDR1 and CDR2 are MNHNY and SVGAGI (reference sequence). With V trimmed by 2 bases and J by 5 bases, 2 bases remained unmatched. This CDR3 has 14 residues. CDR3 coding DNA: TGTGCCAGCAGTTACGGCAGGGGGAATGAAAAACTGTTTTTT. Its protein product is CASSYGRGNEKLFF.

The chain uses TRBV19 and TRBJ2-2; D might be TRBD2 (6 bases). Looked up from germline, CDR1 is LNHDA and CDR2 is SQIVND (reference sequence). The V end was cut by 5 bases, the J end by 2 bases, with 15 bases between. This CDR3 comprises 16 residues. The CDR3 is CASSLVTGANTGELFF. CDR3 bases: TGTGCCAGTAGTCTCGTAACGGGAGCAAACACCGGGGAGCTGTTTTTT.